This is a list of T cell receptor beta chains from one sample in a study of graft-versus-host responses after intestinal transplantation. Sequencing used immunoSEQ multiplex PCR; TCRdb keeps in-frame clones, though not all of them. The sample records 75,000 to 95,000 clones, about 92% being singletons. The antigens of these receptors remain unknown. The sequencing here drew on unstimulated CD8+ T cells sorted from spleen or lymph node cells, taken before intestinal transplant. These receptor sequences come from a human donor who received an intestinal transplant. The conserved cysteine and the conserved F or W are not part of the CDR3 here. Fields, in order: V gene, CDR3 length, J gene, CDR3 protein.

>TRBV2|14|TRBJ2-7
ASSEIRRGPGGEQY
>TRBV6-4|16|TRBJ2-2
ASSDHREGPGFTGELF
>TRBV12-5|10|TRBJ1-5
ASGSGDQPQH
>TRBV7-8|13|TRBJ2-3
ASSLADRGTDTQY
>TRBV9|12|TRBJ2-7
ASSVTGFSYEQY
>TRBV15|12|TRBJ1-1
ATSSLDRATEAF
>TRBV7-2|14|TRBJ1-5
ASSLAWGDSNQPQH
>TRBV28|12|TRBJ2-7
ASSLERGGLKQY
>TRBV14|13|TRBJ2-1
ASSQERQGYNEQF
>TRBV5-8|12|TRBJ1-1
ASSLWESYTEAF
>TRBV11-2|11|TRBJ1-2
ASSSDRNYGYT
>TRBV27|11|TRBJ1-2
ASSYQQGAGYT
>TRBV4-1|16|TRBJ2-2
ASSQLAGGHANTGELF
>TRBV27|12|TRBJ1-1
ASSAAGGDTEAF
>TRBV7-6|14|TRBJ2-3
ASSPWTSGGLDTQY
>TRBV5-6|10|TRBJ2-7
ASSSAGYEQY
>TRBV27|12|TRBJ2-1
ASSPGQGGNEQF
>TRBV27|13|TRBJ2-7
ASSLSAAGGYEQY
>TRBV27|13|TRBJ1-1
ASSLSSVGHTEAF
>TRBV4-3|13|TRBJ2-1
ASSHGEDSYNEQF
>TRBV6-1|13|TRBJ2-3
ASSDSPTGTDTQY
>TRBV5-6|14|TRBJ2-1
ASSFLQSGPYNEQF
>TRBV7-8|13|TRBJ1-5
ASSLEPDGDQPQH
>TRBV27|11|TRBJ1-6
ASRGTNNSPLH
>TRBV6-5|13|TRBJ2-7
ASTLVEGSSYEQY
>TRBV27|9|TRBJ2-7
ASSQGYEQY
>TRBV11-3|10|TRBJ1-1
ASSNTDTEAF
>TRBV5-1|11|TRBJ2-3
ASRTGDADTQY
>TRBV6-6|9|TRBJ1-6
ASRNTPPLH
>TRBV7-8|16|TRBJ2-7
ASSRGAGSAPLDYEQY
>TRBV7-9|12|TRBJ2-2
ASSLSGNTGELF
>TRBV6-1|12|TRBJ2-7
ASSDGGAGFEQY
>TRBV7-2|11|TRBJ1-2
ASSLEQGYGYT
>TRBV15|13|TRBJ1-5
ATSSPDRGSQPQH
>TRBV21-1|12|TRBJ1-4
ASRKQGTNEKLF
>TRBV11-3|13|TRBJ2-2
ASSTSGGSAGELF